This is a list of T cell receptor beta chains from one sample in a study of blood T cells in healthy people across ages. TCRdb re-called the 5' RACE reads through MiXCR, storing one row per CDR3 protein. The sample yields about 930,000 distinct CDR3 sequences, almost 30% seen once. These data are also associated with another study on T cells of mothers and their children.

Material for sequencing was blood. These receptors all come from a woman in her thirties or forties in good health. CDR3s include the opening cysteine and the closing phenylalanine or tryptophan. The D gene is left open where the match is weak. Only part of the rows carry a size: once, few, many, or a class if the clone is expanded.

d_gene,v_gene,abundance,j_gene,CDR3aa,CDR3nt
-,TRBV2,few,TRBJ2-4,CASSDTDLAKNIQYF,TGTGCCAGCAGTGACACCGACCTAGCCAAAAACATTCAGTACTTC
-,TRBV15,-,TRBJ2-7,CATSRDLQEEQYF,TGTGCCACCAGCAGAGATTTACAGGAAGAGCAGTACTTC
TRBD1,TRBV7-9,-,TRBJ2-6,CASSPTGTEFSGANVLTF,TGTGCCAGCAGCCCGACCGGGACAGAATTCTCTGGGGCCAACGTCCTGACTTTC
TRBD1,TRBV7-6,-,TRBJ2-7,CASSTRQGFKYF,TGTGCCAGCAGCACGAGACAGGGGTTTAAGTACTTC
-,TRBV24-1,many,TRBJ1-5,CATSDFGSNQPQHF,TGTGCCACCAGTGATTTTGGGAGCAATCAGCCCCAGCATTTT
TRBD2,TRBV9,-,TRBJ2-1,CASSVLAGDINEQFF,TGTGCCAGCAGCGTACTAGCGGGGGACATCAATGAGCAGTTCTTC
-,TRBV11-2,few,TRBJ2-7,CASRETGGVGEQYF,TGTGCTAGTAGGGAAACGGGCGGGGTCGGCGAGCAGTACTTC
-,TRBV5-1,-,TRBJ1-2,CASSWGDNSGYTF,TGCGCCAGCAGTTGGGGGGACAATTCCGGCTACACCTTC
TRBD1,TRBV3-1,-,TRBJ2-7,CASSQDITGGSIEQYF,TGTGCCAGCAGCCAAGATATAACAGGGGGGAGTATCGAGCAGTACTTC
-,TRBV20-1,-,TRBJ2-1,CSASVPFGNEQFF,TGCAGTGCTAGCGTGCCGTTCGGGAATGAGCAGTTCTTC
TRBD1,TRBV12-3/TRBV12-4,-,TRBJ2-5,CTSSSRTGKETQYF,TGTACCAGCAGTTCTCGGACAGGAAAAGAGACCCAGTACTTC
-,TRBV20-1,-,TRBJ2-7,CSEAGQLSSYERYF,TGCAGTGAGGCGGGGCAATTGAGCTCCTACGAGCGGTACTTC
-,TRBV6-6,-,TRBJ1-1,CASTVQGLGTEAFF,TGTGCCAGCACAGTACAGGGCCTGGGAACTGAAGCTTTCTTT
TRBD1,TRBV7-2,many,TRBJ2-7,CASSQWDRGLGEQYF,TGTGCCAGCAGCCAATGGGACAGGGGTTTGGGCGAGCAGTACTTC
-,TRBV28,few,TRBJ1-5,CASSSPGGLSTQHF,TGTGCCAGCAGTTCCCCCGGGGGCCTATCAACCCAGCATTTT
-,TRBV5-1,many,TRBJ1-2,CASSLGSFTANYGYTF,TGCGCCAGCAGCTTGGGATCATTCACAGCTAACTATGGCTACACCTTC
-,TRBV6-6,-,TRBJ1-2,CASIGAGIVSYGYTF,TGTGCCAGCATCGGGGCAGGGATCGTGAGCTATGGCTACACCTTC
-,TRBV3-1,many,TRBJ2-7,CASSQVVGAYEQYF,TGTGCCAGCAGCCAAGTGGTGGGAGCCTACGAGCAGTACTTC
TRBD1,TRBV7-9,many,TRBJ2-7,CASLHIQGAWYEQYF,TGTGCCAGCCTTCATATTCAGGGGGCTTGGTACGAGCAGTACTTC
-,TRBV6-4,many,TRBJ2-1,CASSDGGGPYNEQFF,TGTGCCAGCAGTGACGGAGGGGGCCCCTACAATGAGCAGTTCTTC
-,TRBV20-1,-,TRBJ2-5,CSARDLRAHETQYF,TGCAGTGCTAGAGATTTAAGGGCCCACGAGACCCAGTACTTC
-,TRBV7-9,many,TRBJ2-5,CASSARLRQETQYF,TGTGCCAGCAGCGCCCGTCTCCGTCAAGAGACCCAGTACTTC